This TCR beta chain was documented in a study of chemoradiotherapy in HPV16-positive cancers. Clones were sequenced by immunoSEQ multiplex PCR, and TCRdb holds only the in-frame ones, with some missing. The table records fewer than 7,500 clones, just over 85% of them present only once. The source material was blood, sampled from a patient who underwent chemoradiotherapy. This TCR derives from a human donor with HPV-associated anogenital cancer.

The CDR3 bases are TGTGCCTGGATGGACAGGGATGGCTACACCTTC. It codes for CAWMDRDGYTF. The rearrangement links TRBV30 to TRBJ1-2; 8 bases align to TRBD1. The V gene end was trimmed by 4 bases and the J gene end by 6 bases; junction bases not matched to a gene: 1. This CDR3 has 11 amino acids. From germline, CDR1 is GTSNPN and CDR2 SVGIG (reference sequence).